This entry features one T cell receptor (beta chain) sequence. The antigen is unknown. The data are from a study of beta chain features in type 1 diabetes. Study-level findings and limits: Type 1 diabetes patients had VDJ junctions that carried fewer insertions and more deletions. In the patient group, naive, central memory and Treg TCRB repertoires seemed more alike than in the healthy donor group.

Trimming took off 6 bases at V and 5 bases at J, with 11 bases between the two ends. CDR3 length equals 13 residues. CDR1 and CDR2 from the germline V gene are SNHLY and FYNNEI. Sorted cells reached over 98% purity in every population. The study reverse transcribed the entire isolated RNA, so it sequenced expressed TCRB transcripts. Method: immunoSEQ multiplex PCR; TCRdb's copy keeps in-frame clones and lacks some. The table has almost 350,000 clones, 7% to 9% seen once; the top ten hold 0.44%. The sample consisted of central memory CD4+ T cells from blood. The receptor's source is a woman aged 18-29 years in good health. The chain recombines TRBV2 with TRBJ2-1; D possibly corresponds to TRBD2 (6 bases). The CDR3 is CASSPGLNNEQFF. The CDR3 nucleotides read TGTGCCAGCAGCCCGGGACTTAACAATGAGCAGTTCTTC.